These 25 T cell receptor beta chains originate from one sample sequenced in a study of blood T cell repertoires in COVID-19. The method was immunoSEQ multiplex PCR; TCRdb's version includes in-frame clones alone and lacks a portion of them. Of approximately 200,000 clones detected, approximately 78% appear once; the ten largest clones hold 10%. The sample comprised peripheral blood. The receptor source for this set is a woman aged 80 or older with acute or convalescent COVID-19.

The J gene is TRBJ1-5, the V gene TRBV7-8, with 8 nucleotides matching TRBD1. V gave up 4 bases and J gave up 5 bases; unmatched junction bases: 7. Per germline, CDR1 SGHVS and CDR2 FQNEAQ. CDR3 length equals 15 residues. The CDR3 protein is CASSSRTGRDQPQHF. CDR3 nucleotides: TGTGCCAGCAGCTCAAGGACAGGGAGGGATCAGCCCCAGCATTTT.

This clone was detected only once. The chain carries TRBV9 and TRBJ1-2; 7 bases map to TRBD1. Germline assignment: CDR1 SGDLS and CDR2 YYNGEE. V was clipped by 3 bases and J by 6 bases; unmatched bases: 11. The CDR3 extends over 15 amino acids. The chain's CDR3 is CASSAHRDRVDGYTF. The CDR3 bases are TGTGCCAGCAGCGCACACCGCGACAGGGTGGATGGCTACACCTTC.

This clone was recorded a few times. V usage is TRBV10-2 and J usage is TRBJ2-5, with unresolved D. Trimming took 2 bases from V and 4 from J, leaving 17 bases between them. CDR3 length equals 16 residues. Germline loops: CDR1 WSHSY, CDR2 SAAADI. CDR3 DNA: TGCGCCAGCAGTGAGGCTGGTACTTCTCCCCCAGAGACCCAGTACTTC. Its protein is CASSEAGTSPPETQYF.

The rearrangement joins TRBV6-2 or TRBV6-3 to TRBJ2-2; 8 positions match TRBD2. Trimming cost V 5 bases and J 4 bases; bases outside gene matches: 3. The germline CDR1 and CDR2 sequences are MNHEY and SVGEGT. This CDR3 is 14 amino acids long. CDR3 sequence reads: CASSRTSITGELFF. In DNA, the CDR3 is TGTGCCAGCAGTCGGACTAGCATCACCGGGGAGCTGTTTTTT.

The chain recombines TRBV5-4 with TRBJ2-5; 8 bases line up with TRBD2. The V and J ends lost 2 bases and 1 base, in that order; junction bases with no gene match: 4. The CDR3 extends over 15 amino acids. Germline V CDR1 and CDR2: SGHNT, YYREEE (reference sequence). The CDR3, as DNA: TGTGCCAGCAGCTTCGTCGGGAGGGGCCAAGAGACCCAGTACTTC. As protein: CASSFVGRGQETQYF.

J is TRBJ1-6 and V is TRBV19; 8 nucleotides agree with TRBD1. The germline V gene encodes CDR1 LNHDA and CDR2 SQIVND (reference sequence). The CDR3 has 14 residues. J was trimmed by 7 bases and V by 3 bases; bases with no gene match: 2. The CDR3 sequence is CASSMGQANSPLHF. The CDR3 coding sequence is TGTGCCAGTAGTATGGGACAGGCCAATTCACCCCTCCACTTT.

The chain combines TRBV6-6 with TRBJ1-1; D call uncertain. Germline CDR1 reads MNHNY; CDR2 reads SVGAGI (reference sequence). The CDR3 spans 13 residues. Trimming shortened V by 5 bases and J by 1 base, and 8 bases separated the two germline ends. The CDR3, as DNA: TGTGCCAGCAGTCGTACACAGAACACTGAAGCTTTCTTT. The encoded protein is CASSRTQNTEAFF.

The chain links TRBV14 to TRBJ2-1, with 7 positions matching TRBD2. The germline gives CDR1 SGHDN, CDR2 FVKESK. V was pared by 4 bases and J by 2 bases, with 5 bases of the junction left unmatched. The CDR3 covers 15 residues. CDR3 residues: CASSRGLEPYNEQFF. The CDR3 nucleotides are TGTGCCAGCAGCCGAGGACTAGAACCCTACAATGAGCAGTTCTTC.

The chain couples TRBV3-1 (or the pseudogene TRBV3-2) to TRBJ1-3; 9 bases line up with TRBD1. The CDR3 runs to 15 residues. CDR1 is LGHDT and CDR2 is YNNKEL in the germline V gene (reference sequence). After removal of 5 bases from V and 8 bases from J, the junction contained 10 bases not matched to a gene. The CDR3 nucleotides read TGTGCCAGCAGCTTGTCCGGGACAGGGTTGGACACCATATATTTT. Protein product: CASSLSGTGLDTIYF.

This clone occurred many times. The rearrangement joins TRBV7-9 to TRBJ2-1; 8 bases are a match to TRBD2. The CDR3 extends over 14 amino acids. Trimming removed 5 bases from V and 4 bases from J; junction bases left unmatched: 4. The germline CDR1 and CDR2 sequences are SEHNR and FQNEAQ (reference sequence). This chain's CDR3 is CASSRAGAYNEQFF. The CDR3, as DNA: TGTGCCAGCAGCCGAGCGGGGGCTTACAATGAGCAGTTCTTC.

This chain joins TRBV28 and TRBJ2-1; 12 positions agree with TRBD2. Germline V gene lookup returns CDR1 MDHEN and CDR2 SYDVKM. The CDR3 consists of 18 residues. The junction had 12 bases not matched to a gene; V was cut back by 3 bases and J by 6 bases. The CDR3 loop reads CASSFPGLAGGQFNEQFF. CDR3 DNA: TGTGCCAGCAGTTTCCCTGGGCTAGCGGGAGGGCAGTTCAATGAGCAGTTCTTC.

The chain is built from TRBV27 and TRBJ2-1; D is unresolved. The CDR3 is made up of 13 amino acids. Germline V gene lookup returns CDR1 MNHEY and CDR2 SMNVEV (reference sequence). Trimming left V 7 bases short and J 6 bases short, with 13 bases between. CDR3 amino acids: CASTTANSNEQFF. CDR3 DNA sequence: TGTGCCAGCACCACCGCTAATAGCAATGAGCAGTTCTTC.

Turning to this clone: The junction and the germline gene differ at one end; a read error may be behind it. The chain carries TRBV14 and TRBJ2-3, with D perhaps matching TRBD1 (5 bases). Germline V gene sequence: CDR1 SGHDN, CDR2 FVKESK. This CDR3 comprises 12 residues. The CDR3 DNA reads as TGTGCCAGCAGCCACTCGACAGCCTACCCTCATTTT. Protein sequence: CASSHSTAYPHF. Drawing the rest from reference TRBV14 and TRBJ2-3, the complete variable domain is EAGVTQFPSHSVIEKGQTVTLRCDPISGHDNLYWYRRVMGKEIKFLLHFVKESKQDESGMPNNRFLAERTGGTYSTLKVQPAELEDSGVYFCASSHSTAYPHFGPGTRLTVL.

J is TRBJ2-1 and V is TRBV7-3; 10 bases line up with TRBD1. V shed 4 bases, J shed 7 bases, and the junction held 7 bases outside the gene matches. Germline CDR1 and CDR2: SGHTA and FQGTGA. The CDR3 totals 15 residues. CDR3 nucleotides: TGTGCCAGCAGCTCGACAGGGGGCGTCTTTAATGAGCAGTTCTTC. Its protein product is CASSSTGGVFNEQFF.

This sequence joins TRBV4-3 and TRBJ2-2, with a weak D call TRBD1 (6 bases). Looked up from germline, CDR1 is LGHNA and CDR2 is YSLEER. CDR3 length: 16 amino acids. V was pared by 0 bases and J by 7 bases, with 15 bases between. The CDR3 nucleotides read TGCGCCAGCAGCCAAGAGCAGGGGAGTTATGGCGGGGAGCTGTTTTTT. It is translated as CASSQEQGSYGGELFF.

The chain is built from TRBV6-2 or TRBV6-3 and TRBJ2-3; 8 bases fit TRBD2. Germline trimming cut 4 bases from V and 6 bases from J; bases unmatched to any gene: 12. The CDR3 contains 16 residues. Germline V lookup: CDR1 MNHEY, CDR2 SVGEGT. CDR3 amino acids: CASSSRRTSSVDTQYF. Written as DNA, the CDR3 is TGTGCCAGCAGTTCCCGACGGACTAGCTCGGTGGATACGCAGTATTTT.

V usage is TRBV19 and J usage is TRBJ1-5; D is ambiguous. The CDR3 runs 14 residues. The V end was cut by 3 bases, the J end by 7 bases, with 13 bases between. CDR1 and CDR2 (germline): LNHDA, SQIVND (reference sequence). This CDR3 is CASSIMAEGQPQHF. The CDR3 DNA reads TGTGCCAGTAGTATTATGGCGGAGGGACAGCCCCAGCATTTT.

This chain links TRBV3-1 (or the pseudogene TRBV3-2) with TRBJ1-3, with D hard to call. V gave up 3 bases and J gave up 5 bases, with 14 bases separating them. The germline V gene encodes CDR1 LGHDT and CDR2 YNNKEL (reference sequence). This CDR3 is built from 15 residues. The CDR3 is CASSHEGLRRNTIYF. The CDR3 DNA is TGTGCCAGCAGCCATGAGGGTCTTAGGAGAAACACCATATATTTT.

The V call is TRBV5-4, the J call TRBJ1-2; 10 nucleotides align to TRBD1. Unmatched junction bases numbered 2, after V lost 4 bases and J lost 2 bases. This CDR3 has 14 amino acids. Germline V CDR1 and CDR2: SGHNT, YYREEE (reference sequence). The CDR3 region is CASSTGQGNYGYTF. In nucleotides, the CDR3 is TGTGCCAGCAGCACGGGACAGGGGAACTATGGCTACACCTTC. The full variable domain, completed using reference TRBV5-4 and TRBJ1-2, is ETGVTQSPTHLIKTRGQQVTLRCSSQSGHNTVSWYQQALGQGPQFIFQYYREEENGRGNFPPRFSGLQFPNYSSELNVNALELDDSALYLCASSTGQGNYGYTFGSGTRLTVV.

V and J are TRBV12-3 or TRBV12-4 and TRBJ2-1; no reliable D call. Trimming removed 1 base from V and 9 bases from J, with 10 bases in between. The CDR3 length is 13 residues. In nucleotides, the CDR3 is TGTGCCAGCAGTTTAGGGTCCCCGCGTGAGCAGTTCTTC. Translation gives CASSLGSPREQFF.

J is TRBJ2-1 and V is TRBV19, with 8 nucleotides matching TRBD1. CDR1 is LNHDA, CDR2 SQIVND, per germline (reference sequence). The trim removed 10 bases at V and 2 bases at J, leaving 7 bases unmatched. The length of the CDR3 is 14 residues. As DNA, the CDR3 is TGTGCCACAAAACAGGGGGACGCCTACAATGAGCAGTTCTTC. This sequence encodes CATKQGDAYNEQFF.

V gene TRBV6-5 combines with J gene TRBJ2-2; tentative D call: TRBD1 (5 bases). The V gene's germline CDR1 is MNHEY and CDR2 SVGAGI. The CDR3 sequence is 14 residues long. Between the trimmed V and J ends, which lost 6 bases and 5 bases, there was a span of 13 bases. In DNA form, the CDR3 reads TGTGCCAGCAGACAGGAGATGGGGACCGGGGAGCTGTTTTTT. Its protein is CASRQEMGTGELFF.

The chain links TRBV4-1 to TRBJ1-3; 9 bases agree with TRBD1. There are 16 residues in the CDR3. Germline values: CDR1 MGHRA, CDR2 YSYEKL. The V and J ends lost 4 bases and 2 bases, in that order; junction bases with no gene match: 6. The CDR3 region is CASSRGQGEAGNTIYF. The CDR3 coding sequence is TGCGCCAGCAGCCGGGGACAGGGAGAGGCTGGAAACACCATATATTTT.

The chain recombines TRBV2 with TRBJ2-1; D possibly corresponds to TRBD2 (6 bases). This CDR3 contains 12 residues. Germline V gene sequence: CDR1 SNHLY, CDR2 FYNNEI. V dropped 3 bases and J dropped 10 bases, with 10 bases sitting between them. The CDR3 DNA sequence: TGTGCCAGCAGTGAGGGCCTAGCGGAGCAGTTCTTC. Translating it yields CASSEGLAEQFF.

CDR3 residues: CASSLSGNSNQPQHF. In DNA form, the CDR3 reads TGTGCCAGCAGTTTATCAGGGAATAGCAATCAGCCCCAGCATTTT. The genes are TRBV28 and TRBJ1-5; tentatively, D is TRBD1 (5 bases). V was clipped by 1 base and J by 0 bases, with 7 bases between them. CDR3 size: 15 residues. Germline V gene data show CDR1 as MDHEN and CDR2 as SYDVKM.